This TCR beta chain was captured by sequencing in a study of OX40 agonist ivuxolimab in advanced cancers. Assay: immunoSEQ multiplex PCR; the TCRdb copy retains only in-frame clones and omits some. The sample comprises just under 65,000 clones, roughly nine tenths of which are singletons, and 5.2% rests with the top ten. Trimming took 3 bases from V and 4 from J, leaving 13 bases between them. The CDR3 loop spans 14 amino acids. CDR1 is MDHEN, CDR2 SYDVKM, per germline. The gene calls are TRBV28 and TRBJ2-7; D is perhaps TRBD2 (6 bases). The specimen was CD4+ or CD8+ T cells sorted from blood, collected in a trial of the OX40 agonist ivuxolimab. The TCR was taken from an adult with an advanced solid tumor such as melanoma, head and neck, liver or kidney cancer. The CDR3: CASSFGGIVYEQYF. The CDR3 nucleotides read TGTGCCAGCAGTTTTGGAGGGATTGTATACGAGCAGTACTTC.